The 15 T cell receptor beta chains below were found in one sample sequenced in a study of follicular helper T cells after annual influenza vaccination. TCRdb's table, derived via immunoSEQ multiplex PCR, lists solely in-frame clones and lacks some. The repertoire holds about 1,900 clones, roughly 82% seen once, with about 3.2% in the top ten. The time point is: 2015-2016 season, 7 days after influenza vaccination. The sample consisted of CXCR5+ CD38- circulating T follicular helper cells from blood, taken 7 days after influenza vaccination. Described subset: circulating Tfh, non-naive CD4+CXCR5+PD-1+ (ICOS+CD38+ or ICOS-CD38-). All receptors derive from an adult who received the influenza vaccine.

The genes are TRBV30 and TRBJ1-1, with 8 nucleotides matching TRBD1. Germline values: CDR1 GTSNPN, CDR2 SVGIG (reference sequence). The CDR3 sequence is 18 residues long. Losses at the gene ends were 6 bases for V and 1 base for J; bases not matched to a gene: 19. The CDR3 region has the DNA TGTGCCTGCCATGGACAGGGCGAGCTCCTTACAAAGAACACTGAAGCTTTCTTT. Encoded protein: CACHGQGELLTKNTEAFF.

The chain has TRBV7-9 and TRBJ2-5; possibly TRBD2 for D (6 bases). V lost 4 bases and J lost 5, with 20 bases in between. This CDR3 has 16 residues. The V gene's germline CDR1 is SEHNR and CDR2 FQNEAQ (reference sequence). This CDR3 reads CASSSAGSGAKETQYF. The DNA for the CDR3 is TGTGCCAGCAGCTCAGCCGGGTCGGGAGCAAAGGAGACCCAGTACTTC. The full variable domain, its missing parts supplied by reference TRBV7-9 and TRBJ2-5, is DTGVSQNPRHKITKRGQNVTFRCDPISEHNRLYWYRQTLGQGPEFLTYFQNEAQLEKSRLLSDRFSAERPKGSFSTLEIQRTEQGDSAMYLCASSSAGSGAKETQYFGPGTRLLVL.

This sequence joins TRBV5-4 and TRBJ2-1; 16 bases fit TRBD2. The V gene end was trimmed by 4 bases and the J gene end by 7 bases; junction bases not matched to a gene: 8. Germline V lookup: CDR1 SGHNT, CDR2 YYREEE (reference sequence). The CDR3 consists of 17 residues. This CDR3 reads CASSPGTSGRAGNEQFF. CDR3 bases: TGTGCCAGCAGCCCCGGGACTAGCGGGAGGGCGGGGAATGAGCAGTTCTTC.

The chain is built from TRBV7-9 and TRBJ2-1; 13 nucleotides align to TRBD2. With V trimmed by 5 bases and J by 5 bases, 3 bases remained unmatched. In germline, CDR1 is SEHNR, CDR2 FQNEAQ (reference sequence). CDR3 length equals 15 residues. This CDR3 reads CASSPTSGGNNEQFF. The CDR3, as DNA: TGTGCCAGCAGCCCGACTAGCGGGGGGAACAATGAGCAGTTCTTC.

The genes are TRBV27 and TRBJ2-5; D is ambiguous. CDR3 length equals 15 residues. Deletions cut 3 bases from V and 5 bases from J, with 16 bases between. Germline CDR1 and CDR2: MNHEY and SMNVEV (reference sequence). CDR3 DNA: TGTGCCAGCAGTTTCGGTGGGCAGGCCATCGAGACCCAGTACTTC. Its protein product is CASSFGGQAIETQYF.

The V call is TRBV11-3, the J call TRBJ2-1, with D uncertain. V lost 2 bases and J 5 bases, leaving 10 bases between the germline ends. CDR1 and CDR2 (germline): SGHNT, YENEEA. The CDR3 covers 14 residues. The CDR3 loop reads CASSLSLVNNEQFF. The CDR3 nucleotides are TGTGCCAGCAGCTTAAGTCTAGTTAACAATGAGCAGTTCTTC.

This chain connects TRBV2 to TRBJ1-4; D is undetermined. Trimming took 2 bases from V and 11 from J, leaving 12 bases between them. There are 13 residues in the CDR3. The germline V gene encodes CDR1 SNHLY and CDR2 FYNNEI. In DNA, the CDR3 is TGTGCCAGCAGTGAATCGAAAGGGCCTAAACTGTTTTTT. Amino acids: CASSESKGPKLFF.

CDR3 amino acids: CASSRPSGATDTQYF. In nucleotides, the CDR3 is TGTGCCAGCAGCCGACCCTCGGGGGCCACAGATACGCAGTATTTT. This chain links TRBV11-2 with TRBJ2-3; D could derive from TRBD1 or TRBD2 (6 bases each). CDR1 and CDR2 from the germline V gene are SGHAT and FQNNGV. V gave up 5 bases and J gave up 2 bases, with 14 bases separating them. The CDR3 sequence is 15 residues long.

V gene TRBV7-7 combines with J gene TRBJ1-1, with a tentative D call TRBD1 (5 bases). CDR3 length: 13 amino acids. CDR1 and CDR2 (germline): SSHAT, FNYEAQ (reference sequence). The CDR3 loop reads CASAQGLDTEAFF. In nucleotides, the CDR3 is TGTGCTAGCGCGCAGGGTCTAGACACTGAAGCTTTCTTT.

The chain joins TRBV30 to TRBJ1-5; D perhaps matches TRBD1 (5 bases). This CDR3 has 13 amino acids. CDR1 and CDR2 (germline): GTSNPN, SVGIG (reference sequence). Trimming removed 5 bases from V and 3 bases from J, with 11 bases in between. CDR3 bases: TGTGCCTGGGGCCGGGACGCCAATCAGCCCCAGCATTTT. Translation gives CAWGRDANQPQHF. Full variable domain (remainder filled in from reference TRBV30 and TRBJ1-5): SQTIHQWPATLVQPVGSPLSLECTVEGTSNPNLYWYRQAAGRGLQLLFYSVGIGQISSEVPQNLSASRPQDRQFILSSKKLLLSDSGFYLCAWGRDANQPQHFGDGTRLSIL.

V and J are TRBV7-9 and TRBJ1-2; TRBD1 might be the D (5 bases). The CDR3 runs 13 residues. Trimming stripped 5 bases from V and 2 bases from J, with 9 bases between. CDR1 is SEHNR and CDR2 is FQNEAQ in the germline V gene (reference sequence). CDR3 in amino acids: CASSRGQNYGYTF. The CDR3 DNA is TGTGCCAGCAGCCGTGGACAAAACTATGGCTACACCTTC.

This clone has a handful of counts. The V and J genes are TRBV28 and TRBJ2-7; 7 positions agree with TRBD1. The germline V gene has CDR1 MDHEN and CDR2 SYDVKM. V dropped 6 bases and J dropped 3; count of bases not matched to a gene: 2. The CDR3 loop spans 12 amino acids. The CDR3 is CASRGDSYEQYV. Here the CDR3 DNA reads TGTGCCAGCAGGGGGGACAGCTACGAGCAGTACGTC.

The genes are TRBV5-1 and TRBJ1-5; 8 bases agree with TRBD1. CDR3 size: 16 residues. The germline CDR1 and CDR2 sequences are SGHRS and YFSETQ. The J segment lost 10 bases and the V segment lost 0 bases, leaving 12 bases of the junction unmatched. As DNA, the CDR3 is TGCGCCAGCAGCTTGGACTCCGGACAGGGTAGGCATCCCCAGCATTTT. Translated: CASSLDSGQGRHPQHF. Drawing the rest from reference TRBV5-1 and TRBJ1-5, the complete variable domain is KAGVTQTPRYLIKTRGQQVTLSCSPISGHRSVSWYQQTPGQGLQFLFEYFSETQRNKGNFPGRFSGRQFSNSRSEMNVSTLELGDSALYLCASSLDSGQGRHPQHFGDGTRLSIL.

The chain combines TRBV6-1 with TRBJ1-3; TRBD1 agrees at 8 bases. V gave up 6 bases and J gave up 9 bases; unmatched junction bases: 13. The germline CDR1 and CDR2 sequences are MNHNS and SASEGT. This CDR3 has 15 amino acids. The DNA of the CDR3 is TGTGCCAGCAGCAACAGGGGGAGCAGCTTCGTCACCATATATTTT. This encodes CASSNRGSSFVTIYF.

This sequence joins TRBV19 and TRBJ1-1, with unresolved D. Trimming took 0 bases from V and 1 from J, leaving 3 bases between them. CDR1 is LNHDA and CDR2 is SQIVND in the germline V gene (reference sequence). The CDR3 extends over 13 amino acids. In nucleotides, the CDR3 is TGTGCCAGTAGTATAGAGGGGAACACTGAAGCTTTCTTT. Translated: CASSIEGNTEAFF.